A single sample gave rise to the 30 T cell receptor beta chains below, sequenced in a study of PD-L1 blockade in urothelial cancer. TCRdb's table, derived via immunoSEQ multiplex PCR, lists solely in-frame clones and lacks some. This sample yields more than 80,000 clones, of which 82% are seen a single time; more than 9% belongs to the top ten. Sample: PBMCs, taken around atezolizumab (anti-PD-L1) treatment. Receptors originate from a man aged 65 to 79 with urothelial cancer.

The CDR3 nucleotides read TGTGCCAGCAGTTTGCGGGGGTTTGAGCAGTTCTTC. Its protein is CASSLRGFEQFF. The chain has TRBV28 and TRBJ2-1, with 7 positions matching TRBD2. The CDR3 runs 12 residues. V shed 3 bases, J shed 9 bases, and the junction held 2 bases outside the gene matches. CDR1 is MDHEN, CDR2 SYDVKM, per germline. Full variable domain (remainder filled in from reference TRBV28 and TRBJ2-1): DVKVTQSSRYLVKRTGEKVFLECVQDMDHENMFWYRQDPGLGLRLIYFSYDVKMKEKGDIPEGYSVSREKKERFSLILESASTNQTSMYLCASSLRGFEQFFGPGTRLTVL.

This chain links TRBV7-9 with TRBJ2-7; TRBD2 might be the D (5 bases). The V end lost 5 bases, the J end lost 5 bases, and 28 bases lay between the germline ends. The CDR3 runs 18 residues. The germline V gene encodes CDR1 SEHNR and CDR2 FQNEAQ (reference sequence). The CDR3 nucleotides read TGTGCCAGCAGCCAAACCCCGACTACGACAATCATTCACCACGAGCAGTACTTC. Its translation is CASSQTPTTTIIHHEQYF.

This clone occurred many times. The chain uses TRBV29-1 and TRBJ2-3; tentative D call: TRBD1 (5 bases). V dropped 3 bases and J dropped 2 bases, with 9 bases sitting between them. Germline CDR1 and CDR2: SQVTM and ANQGSEA. CDR3 length: 13 amino acids. CDR3 region: CSVDREATDTQYF. CDR3 nucleotides: TGCAGCGTTGACAGGGAAGCCACAGATACGCAGTATTTT.

The chain uses TRBV6-5 and TRBJ2-7; D not certain. Germline V gene sequence: CDR1 MNHEY, CDR2 SVGAGI. V lost 6 bases to trimming and J lost 0 bases, with 12 bases between them. The CDR3 loop spans 14 amino acids. The CDR3 here is CASRTGESSYEQYF. In nucleotides, the CDR3 is TGTGCCAGCAGGACTGGTGAGAGCTCCTACGAGCAGTACTTC.

The V and J genes are TRBV11-3 and TRBJ2-5; 7 bases align to TRBD1. The CDR3 has 16 amino acids. In germline, CDR1 is SGHNT, CDR2 YENEEA. The trim removed 4 bases at V and 0 bases at J, leaving 8 bases unmatched. The CDR3 region has the DNA TGTGCCAGCAGCTCCCACGGGACAGCCAACCAAGAGACCCAGTACTTC. The encoded protein is CASSSHGTANQETQYF.

This sequence joins TRBV5-1 and TRBJ2-5; 9 bases fit TRBD1. The junction had 8 bases not matched to a gene; V was cut back by 3 bases and J by 5 bases. CDR1 is SGHRS, CDR2 YFSETQ, per germline. The CDR3 contains 15 residues. For the CDR3, the DNA is TGCGCCAGCAGCTCCCCCGACAGGGGGAAGGAGACCCAGTACTTC. Protein sequence: CASSSPDRGKETQYF.

The rearrangement links TRBV6-1 to TRBJ2-7; no definite D call. Trimming took off 8 bases at V and 3 bases at J, with 11 bases between the two ends. CDR1 is MNHNS, CDR2 SASEGT, per germline. This CDR3 is built from 12 residues. DNA of the CDR3: TGTGCCAGCGGCCAAGAAGTCTACGAGCAGTACTTC. This translates into CASGQEVYEQYF.

The V gene is TRBV7-2, the J gene TRBJ1-1; D not certain. There are 15 residues in the CDR3. Germline V gives CDR1 SGHTA, CDR2 FQGNSA. V was cut by 3 bases and J by 1 base, with 12 bases left in between. Here the CDR3 reads CASSLYGPGNTEAFF. For the CDR3, the DNA is TGTGCCAGCAGCTTGTATGGCCCTGGGAACACTGAAGCTTTCTTT.

V and J are TRBV7-9 and TRBJ1-1; possibly TRBD1 for D (6 bases). V lost 5 bases, J lost 1 base, and 14 bases lay in between. The CDR3 contains 15 residues. Germline V gene sequence: CDR1 SEHNR, CDR2 FQNEAQ (reference sequence). CDR3: CASSPTGHQNTEAFF. In DNA, the CDR3 is TGTGCCAGCAGCCCGACGGGACACCAGAACACTGAAGCTTTCTTT.

The chain carries TRBV6-5 and TRBJ1-5; a possible D gene is TRBD1 (6 bases). This CDR3 is 14 amino acids long. The germline V and J ends were trimmed by 6 bases and 4 bases, with 13 bases remaining between them. The V gene's germline CDR1 is MNHEY and CDR2 SVGAGI. The CDR3 loop reads CASRRSTGNQPQHF. In DNA form, the CDR3 reads TGTGCCAGCAGGCGATCCACAGGGAATCAGCCCCAGCATTTT.

The chain couples TRBV5-1 to TRBJ2-3; 7 nucleotides align to TRBD2. CDR3 length: 14 residues. The junction had 1 base not matched to a gene; V was cut back by 3 bases and J by 0 bases. Germline CDR1 SGHRS, CDR2 YFSETQ. CDR3 in DNA: TGCGCCAGCAGCTCAGCGGGGAGCACAGATACGCAGTATTTT. Translating it yields CASSSAGSTDTQYF.

This clone showed up just a few times. This chain joins TRBV19 and TRBJ1-3, with D unresolved. This CDR3 spans 16 amino acids. V was pared by 7 bases and J by 4 bases, with 20 bases between. CDR1 and CDR2 (germline): LNHDA, SQIVND (reference sequence). The CDR3 spells CASTPTVIVSGNTIYF. CDR3 coding DNA: TGTGCCAGTACCCCAACAGTTATCGTGTCCGGAAACACCATATATTTT. Complete variable domain (other parts from reference TRBV19 and TRBJ1-3): DGGITQSPKYLFRKEGQNVTLSCEQNLNHDAMYWYRQDPGQGLRLIYYSQIVNDFQKGDIAEGYSVSREKKESFPLTVTSAQKNPTAFYLCASTPTVIVSGNTIYFGEGSWLTVV.

This clone was recorded only once. The rearrangement uses TRBV5-1 and TRBJ1-4; D gene uncertain. Between the trimmed V and J ends, which lost 0 bases and 0 bases, there was a span of 6 bases. The CDR3 is made up of 15 amino acids. The germline gives CDR1 SGHRS, CDR2 YFSETQ. Here the CDR3 DNA reads TGCGCCAGCAGCTTGGCCCAGGCAACTAATGAAAAACTGTTTTTT. This sequence encodes CASSLAQATNEKLFF. The complete variable domain, with remaining parts taken from reference TRBV5-1 and TRBJ1-4, reads KAGVTQTPRYLIKTRGQQVTLSCSPISGHRSVSWYQQTPGQGLQFLFEYFSETQRNKGNFPGRFSGRQFSNSRSEMNVSTLELGDSALYLCASSLAQATNEKLFFGSGTQLSVL.

This rearrangement joins TRBV9 to TRBJ2-3, with TRBD2 matching over 11 bases. The CDR3 runs to 17 residues. Germline values: CDR1 SGDLS, CDR2 YYNGEE. The trim removed 2 bases at V and 6 bases at J, leaving 11 bases unmatched. CDR3 in DNA: TGTGCCAGCAGCGTTCCTACCGGGACTAGCGGCCCTGATACGCAGTATTTT. This sequence encodes CASSVPTGTSGPDTQYF.

The chain links TRBV4-1 to TRBJ2-4, with 8 bases aligning to TRBD1. The CDR3 runs to 18 residues. Germline V gene sequence: CDR1 MGHRA, CDR2 YSYEKL. Trimming at V came to 1 base and at J to 1 base, leaving 9 bases not matched to a gene. Here the CDR3 reads CASSQVVVGDRAKNIQYF. The DNA of the CDR3 is TGCGCCAGCAGCCAAGTGGTCGTGGGGGACAGGGCCAAAAACATTCAGTACTTC.

V gene TRBV9 combines with J gene TRBJ2-5, with D tentatively TRBD2 (7 bases). Trimming shortened V by 4 bases and J by 0 bases, and 19 bases separated the two germline ends. From germline, CDR1 is SGDLS and CDR2 YYNGEE. The CDR3 covers 17 residues. The CDR3 here is CASSPHPGGRYQETQYF. The CDR3 region has the DNA TGTGCCAGCAGCCCACACCCCGGGGGGCGTTACCAAGAGACCCAGTACTTC.

The chain couples TRBV9 to TRBJ2-2; 9 bases line up with TRBD2. V was clipped by 1 base and J by 6 bases; unmatched bases: 16. Germline loops: CDR1 SGDLS, CDR2 YYNGEE. The CDR3 is made up of 19 amino acids. The CDR3, as DNA: TGTGCCAGCAGCGTAAGGCGGGGCGGGGGGGCATCGGAGGCCGGGGAGCTGTTTTTT. Translated, it gives CASSVRRGGGASEAGELFF.

This clone was seen only a few times. Within the sample, other DNA sequences also encode this same CDR3. This chain connects TRBV11-3 to TRBJ2-7, with a possible D match to TRBD2 (6 bases). The germline V gene encodes CDR1 SGHNT and CDR2 YENEEA. V dropped 3 bases and J dropped 5 bases, with 11 bases sitting between them. The CDR3 is 13 residues long. In DNA form, the CDR3 reads TGTGCCAGCAGCTTGGGGGGAGGTGACGAGCAGTACTTC. It translates to CASSLGGGDEQYF. The full variable domain, completed using reference TRBV11-3 and TRBJ2-7, is EAGVVQSPRYKIIEKKQPVAFWCNPISGHNTLYWYLQNLGQGPELLIRYENEEAVDDSQLPKDRFSAERLKGVDSTLKIQPAELGDSAVYLCASSLGGGDEQYFGPGTRLTVT.

The V gene is TRBV29-1, the J gene TRBJ1-1; tentatively, D is TRBD1 (5 bases). Germline V gene sequence: CDR1 SQVTM, CDR2 ANQGSEA. V lost 7 bases and J lost 3, with 15 bases in between. The CDR3 runs to 13 residues. The CDR3 region has the DNA TGCAGCGCCCAAACCAGGGCGGACACTGAAGCTTTCTTT. This encodes CSAQTRADTEAFF.

The V and J genes are TRBV19 and TRBJ2-6, with D maybe TRBD2 (5 bases). V dropped 8 bases and J dropped 4 bases, with 15 bases sitting between them. Germline values: CDR1 LNHDA, CDR2 SQIVND (reference sequence). The CDR3 has 15 residues. The CDR3 coding sequence is TGTGCCAGTCAAGGGTTTCCGGGGGGGGCCAACGTCCTGACTTTC. Translated: CASQGFPGGANVLTF.

The V gene is TRBV18, the J gene TRBJ1-1; TRBD1 agrees at 8 bases. Germline lookup yields CDR1 KGHSH and CDR2 LQKENI. The CDR3 has 14 residues. The junction had 6 bases not matched to a gene; V was cut back by 3 bases and J by 6 bases. CDR3 protein: CASSPATGEPEAFF. The CDR3 DNA sequence: TGTGCCAGCTCACCCGCGACAGGGGAGCCTGAAGCTTTCTTT. The full variable domain, rest sourced from reference TRBV18 and TRBJ1-1, is NAGVMQNPRHLVRRRGQEARLRCSPMKGHSHVYWYRQLPEEGLKFMVYLQKENIIDESGMPKERFSAEFPKEGPSILRIQQVVRGDSAAYFCASSPATGEPEAFFGQGTRLTVV.

The V call is TRBV27, the J call TRBJ2-7, with D perhaps TRBD1 (6 bases). Germline CDR1 MNHEY, CDR2 SMNVEV (reference sequence). The V end lost 4 bases, the J end lost 2 bases, and 21 bases lay between the germline ends. The CDR3 runs 17 residues. The CDR3 DNA sequence: TGTGCCAGCAGTTCTGGCAGGGGCGCCTCTACCCCCTACGAGCAGTACTTC. Encoded protein: CASSSGRGASTPYEQYF.

The gene calls are TRBV19 and TRBJ1-1, with D possibly TRBD1 on 5 matching bases. This CDR3 comprises 15 residues. V lost 5 bases, J lost 4 bases, and 17 bases lay in between. From germline, CDR1 is LNHDA and CDR2 SQIVND (reference sequence). The DNA for the CDR3 is TGTGCCAGTAGTCTTCCAGGGTTCGATTCCACTGAAGCTTTCTTT. Translated: CASSLPGFDSTEAFF. The full variable domain, completed using reference TRBV19 and TRBJ1-1, is DGGITQSPKYLFRKEGQNVTLSCEQNLNHDAMYWYRQDPGQGLRLIYYSQIVNDFQKGDIAEGYSVSREKKESFPLTVTSAQKNPTAFYLCASSLPGFDSTEAFFGQGTRLTVV.

This clone came up a few times. The chain couples TRBV7-2 to TRBJ2-7; 7 bases align to TRBD1. Trimming at V came to 2 bases and at J to 0 bases, leaving 4 bases not matched to a gene. CDR1 and CDR2 from the germline V gene are SGHTA and FQGNSA. The CDR3 totals 15 residues. CDR3 amino acids: CASSLTGDYSYEQYF. The CDR3 coding sequence is TGTGCCAGCAGCTTAACAGGGGATTACTCCTACGAGCAGTACTTC.

This chain connects TRBV5-4 to TRBJ1-3; a weak D match, TRBD1 (6 bases). This CDR3 has 16 residues. The germline V gene encodes CDR1 SGHNT and CDR2 YYREEE (reference sequence). The germline V and J ends were trimmed by 4 bases and 0 bases, with 14 bases remaining between them. The CDR3 region has the DNA TGTGCCAGCAGCATAACAGGGCTTACCTCTGGAAACACCATATATTTT. Translated: CASSITGLTSGNTIYF.

This chain uses TRBV25-1 with TRBJ2-5, with 8 bases identical to TRBD1. The CDR3 loop spans 13 amino acids. Germline CDR1 reads MGHDK; CDR2 reads SYGVNS. V was pared by 6 bases and J by 5 bases, with 5 bases of the junction left unmatched. CDR3 loop: CASRDRARETQYF. CDR3 nucleotide sequence: TGTGCCAGCAGGGACAGGGCGAGGGAGACCCAGTACTTC.

The chain combines TRBV7-2 with TRBJ2-5; 10 bases match TRBD2. This CDR3 contains 16 residues. Germline CDR1 is SGHTA and CDR2 is FQGNSA. With V trimmed by 6 bases and J by 2 bases, 9 bases remained unmatched. CDR3 coding DNA: TGTGCCAGCAGACTAGCGGGACCGTCGGGGCAAGAGACCCAGTACTTC. Its protein product is CASRLAGPSGQETQYF.

The sample holds a few counts of this clone. V usage is TRBV12-5 and J usage is TRBJ1-1; D perhaps matches TRBD1 (5 bases). This CDR3 region has 17 residues. Germline lookup yields CDR1 LGHNT and CDR2 FRNRAP. V lost 1 base and J lost 1, with 16 bases in between. CDR3 in amino acids: CASGLGPPDTKNTEAFF. The CDR3 region has the DNA TGTGCTAGTGGTTTGGGGCCCCCGGACACAAAGAACACTGAAGCTTTCTTT.

The V and J genes are TRBV10-3 and TRBJ1-1; TRBD1 matches at 12 bases. The V and J ends lost 8 bases and 3 bases, in that order; junction bases with no gene match: 10. The CDR3 sequence is 16 residues long. Germline V gives CDR1 ENHRY, CDR2 SYGVKD. The CDR3 protein is CAIAPGQGAGDTEAFF. CDR3 bases: TGTGCCATCGCGCCGGGACAGGGGGCAGGGGACACTGAAGCTTTCTTT.

This clone was detected only once. This sequence joins TRBV4-2 and TRBJ2-7; 7 nucleotides agree with TRBD2. V dropped 0 bases and J dropped 13; count of bases not matched to a gene: 9. This CDR3 spans 13 amino acids. Germline CDR1 LGHNA, CDR2 YNFKEQ. CDR3 in DNA: TGTGCCAGCAGCCAAGATTTGGCGGGGGAGGCCTACTTC. Amino acids: CASSQDLAGEAYF.